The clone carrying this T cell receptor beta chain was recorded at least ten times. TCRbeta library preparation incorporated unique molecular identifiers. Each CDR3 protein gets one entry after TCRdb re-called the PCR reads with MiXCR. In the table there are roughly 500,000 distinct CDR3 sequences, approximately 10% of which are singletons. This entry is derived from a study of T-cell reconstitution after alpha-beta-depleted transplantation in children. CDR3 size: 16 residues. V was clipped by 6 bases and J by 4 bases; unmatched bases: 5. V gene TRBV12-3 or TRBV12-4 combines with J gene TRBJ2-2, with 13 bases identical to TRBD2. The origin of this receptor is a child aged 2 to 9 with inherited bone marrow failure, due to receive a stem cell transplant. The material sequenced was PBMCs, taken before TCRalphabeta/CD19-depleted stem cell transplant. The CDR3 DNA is TGTGCCAGCAGCCACGGACTAGCGGGAGTCACCGGGGAGCTGTTTTTT. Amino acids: CASSHGLAGVTGELFF.